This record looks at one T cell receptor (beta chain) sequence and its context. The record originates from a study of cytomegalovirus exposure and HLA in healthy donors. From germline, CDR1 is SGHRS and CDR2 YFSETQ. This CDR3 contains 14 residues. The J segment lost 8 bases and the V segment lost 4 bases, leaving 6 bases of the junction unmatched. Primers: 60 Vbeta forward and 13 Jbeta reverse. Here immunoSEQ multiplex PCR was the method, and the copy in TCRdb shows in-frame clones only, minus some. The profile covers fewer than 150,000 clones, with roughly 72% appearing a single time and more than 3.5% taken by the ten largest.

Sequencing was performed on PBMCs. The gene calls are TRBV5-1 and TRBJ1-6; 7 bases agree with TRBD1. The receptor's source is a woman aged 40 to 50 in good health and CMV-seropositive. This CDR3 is CASSEQGMYSPLHF. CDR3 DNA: TGCGCCAGCAGCGAACAGGGGATGTATTCACCCCTCCACTTT.